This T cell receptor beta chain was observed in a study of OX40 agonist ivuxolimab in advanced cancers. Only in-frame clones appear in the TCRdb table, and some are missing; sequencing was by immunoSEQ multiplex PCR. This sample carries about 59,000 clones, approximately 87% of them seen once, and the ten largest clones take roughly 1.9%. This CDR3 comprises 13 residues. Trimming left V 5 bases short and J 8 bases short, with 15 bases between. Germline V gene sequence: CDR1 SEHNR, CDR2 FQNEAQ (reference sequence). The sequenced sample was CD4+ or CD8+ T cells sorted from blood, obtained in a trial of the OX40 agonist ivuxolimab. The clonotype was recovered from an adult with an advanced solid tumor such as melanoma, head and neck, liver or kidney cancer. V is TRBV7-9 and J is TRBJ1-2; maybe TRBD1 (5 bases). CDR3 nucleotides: TGTGCCAGCAGCATGGAGGGGACGAGAGGCTACACCTTC. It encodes CASSMEGTRGYTF.